Listed here are 20 T cell receptor beta chains from one sample, sequenced in a study of CDR3 diversity in severe acne. TCRdb itself ran the PCR reads through MiXCR, one entry per CDR3 protein. The data show approximately 97,000 distinct CDR3 sequences, around 53% seen once. Sequenced material: blood. These receptors were taken from a male donor with acne.

The genes are TRBV12-3 or TRBV12-4 and TRBJ2-3, with TRBD1 identical over 9 bases. The CDR3 sequence is 17 residues long. V shed 5 bases and J 3 bases; nucleotides not matched to a gene: 12. CDR3 sequence (DNA): TGTGCCAGCAGTCCCGAAAGGACAGGGGCGAGGACAGATACGCAGTATTTT. This translates into CASSPERTGARTDTQYF.

This clonotype has just a few counts. In DNA form, the CDR3 reads TGTGCCACCAGCGGATACCTGGGGACCATATATTTT. Its translation is CATSGYLGTIYF. The gene calls are TRBV15 and TRBJ1-3; no clear D gene. The CDR3 has 12 residues. Trimming removed 5 bases from V and 10 bases from J, with 12 bases in between. Germline assignment: CDR1 LNHNV and CDR2 YYDKDF (reference sequence).

CDR3 region: CASSLVRQVLAGELFF. The CDR3 DNA reads as TGTGCCAGCAGCTTAGTCCGACAGGTTCTCGCCGGGGAGCTGTTTTTT. The V gene is TRBV7-9, the J gene TRBJ2-2, with D maybe TRBD1 (6 bases). Germline lookup yields CDR1 SEHNR and CDR2 FQNEAQ (reference sequence). The CDR3 runs 16 residues. V was cut by 1 base and J by 6 bases, with 15 bases left in between.

The chain links TRBV6-6 to TRBJ1-5; D is unresolved. The CDR3 consists of 15 residues. CDR1 is MNHNY and CDR2 is SVGAGI in the germline V gene (reference sequence). V was shortened by 5 bases and J by 6 bases, with 17 bases between the two germline ends. DNA for the CDR3: TGTGCCAGCAGTGAATCGGGCAGATCTAGTCAGCCCCAGCATTTT. This codes for CASSESGRSSQPQHF.

Concerning this clonotype itself: A junction boundary mismatches the germline segment, possibly from a read error. V and J are TRBV10-3 and TRBJ1-5; 7 bases align to TRBD1. Per the germline V gene, CDR1 is ENHRY and CDR2 is SYGVKD. The CDR3 contains 20 residues. The CDR3 reads CASSYLGDSKASYSNQPQHF. The CDR3 region has the DNA TGTGCCAGCAGTTACCTAGGGGACAGTAAGGCAAGCTATAGCAATCAGCCCCAGCATTTT.

This chain joins TRBV7-3 and TRBJ2-7, with D tentatively TRBD2 (5 bases). The germline V and J ends were trimmed by 6 bases and 12 bases, with 18 bases remaining between them. Germline V lookup: CDR1 SGHTA, CDR2 FQGTGA. CDR3 size: 12 residues. CDR3 residues: CASSDRRLRRYF. The DNA of the CDR3 is TGTGCCAGCAGTGATAGGAGGCTTCGGCGGTACTTC.

J is TRBJ2-7 and V is TRBV6-5; no firm D call. The CDR3 sequence is 13 residues long. With 5 bases removed from V and 5 bases from J, the gap between germline ends came to 13 bases. CDR1 MNHEY and CDR2 SVGAGI come from the germline V gene. This CDR3 is CASSPHTWDEQYF. The DNA for the CDR3 is TGTGCCAGCAGTCCGCACACTTGGGACGAGCAGTACTTC.

Points on this clonotype: The junction departs from the called germline gene at one end, perhaps through a read error. The rearrangement uses TRBV10-1 and TRBJ2-7, with 8 positions matching TRBD1. The CDR3 covers 15 residues. Germline V gives CDR1 WNHNN, CDR2 SYGVQD (reference sequence). In nucleotides, the CDR3 is TGTGCCAGCAGTTCCGTCCAGGGGGCCATCAACGAGCAGTACTTC. Amino acid sequence: CASSSVQGAINEQYF.

This clonotype was seen repeatedly, ten times or more. The chain couples TRBV2 to TRBJ2-7, with a weak D call TRBD2 (5 bases). The V gene's germline CDR1 is SNHLY and CDR2 FYNNEI. The CDR3 is 12 residues long. V was cut by 6 bases and J by 7 bases, with 13 bases left in between. DNA of the CDR3: TGTGCCAGCAGGGTAGGGCCGGGGGAGCAGTACGTC. Translation gives CASRVGPGEQYV.

The sample holds one count of this clonotype. No conserved phenylalanine or tryptophan is present at the end of the CDR3, so a read error is the likely explanation. The gene calls are TRBV6-5 and TRBJ1-4; 7 positions match TRBD1. Per germline, CDR1 MNHEY and CDR2 SVGAGI. CDR3 length: 16 amino acids. CDR3 coding DNA: TGTACCAGCAGCCGTTCCTGGACAGGCCAAAATGAAAAACTGTTTCTT. Protein: CTSSRSWTGQNEKLFL.

V usage is TRBV19 and J usage is TRBJ2-1, with 8 bases fitting TRBD2. The germline gives CDR1 LNHDA, CDR2 SQIVND (reference sequence). This CDR3 is 12 amino acids long. The trim removed 7 bases at V and 9 bases at J, leaving 5 bases unmatched. The CDR3 sequence: CASNSGSTEQFF. CDR3 in DNA: TGTGCCAGTAACAGCGGGAGCACTGAGCAGTTCTTC. Complete variable domain (other parts from reference TRBV19 and TRBJ2-1): DGGITQSPKYLFRKEGQNVTLSCEQNLNHDAMYWYRQDPGQGLRLIYYSQIVNDFQKGDIAEGYSVSREKKESFPLTVTSAQKNPTAFYLCASNSGSTEQFFGPGTRLTVL.

V is TRBV7-9 and J is TRBJ2-7; unclear D gene. This CDR3 is 14 amino acids long. Germline lookup yields CDR1 SEHNR and CDR2 FQNEAQ (reference sequence). V lost 1 base to trimming and J lost 6 bases, with 13 bases between them. CDR3 DNA sequence: TGTGCCAGCAGCTTAGTTGGGATTGTGGGCGAGCAGTACTTC. Its translation: CASSLVGIVGEQYF.

This clonotype was seen repeatedly, ten times or more. The chain combines TRBV5-8 with TRBJ1-2; TRBD1 is a possible D gene (5 bases). Germline CDR1 and CDR2: SGHTS and YDEGEE. The V and J ends lost 2 bases and 6 bases respectively, with 20 bases between them. The CDR3 is 16 amino acids. CDR3 sequence reads: CASSFGGGRHSDGYTF. CDR3 DNA sequence: TGTGCCAGCAGCTTTGGCGGGGGACGTCATTCCGATGGCTACACCTTC.

The chain employs TRBV25-1 and TRBJ1-4; 7 nucleotides align to TRBD1. Trimming at V came to 5 bases and at J to 8 bases, leaving 14 bases not matched to a gene. Germline CDR1 reads MGHDK; CDR2 reads SYGVNS. The CDR3 contains 16 residues. The CDR3 here is CASSILGTALGEKLFF. CDR3 coding DNA: TGTGCCAGCAGTATACTCGGGACAGCCCTTGGGGAAAAACTGTTTTTT.

This chain joins TRBV2 and TRBJ2-5; the match to TRBD2 covers 15 bases. The CDR3 is 16 residues long. Germline CDR1 and CDR2: SNHLY and FYNNEI. Trimming removed 4 bases from V and 5 bases from J; junction bases left unmatched: 5. The CDR3 region is CASSGTSGRARETQYF. CDR3 sequence (DNA): TGTGCCAGCAGTGGGACTAGCGGGAGGGCCCGGGAGACCCAGTACTTC.

This clonotype turned up a few times. The rearrangement uses TRBV10-3 and TRBJ2-3; D might be TRBD2 (5 bases). V lost 6 bases and J lost 2, with 18 bases in between. Germline V gene data show CDR1 as ENHRY and CDR2 as SYGVKD. The CDR3 sequence is 16 residues long. This CDR3 is CAIRGGLRENTDTQYF. The CDR3 nucleotides are TGTGCCATCAGGGGCGGACTCAGAGAGAACACAGATACGCAGTATTTT.

This clonotype is medium-sized within its sample. The gene calls are TRBV5-8 and TRBJ2-3, with 7 bases fitting TRBD2. Trimming at V came to 3 bases and at J to 0 bases, leaving 4 bases not matched to a gene. Per germline, CDR1 SGHTS and CDR2 YDEGEE. The CDR3 runs to 15 residues. CDR3 sequence: CASSSASGSTDTQYF. The CDR3, as DNA: TGTGCCAGCAGCTCGGCTAGCGGCAGCACAGATACGCAGTATTTT.

On this clonotype itself: A much larger clone lies one base from this, so it may be a read error. The conserved phenylalanine or tryptophan normally closing the CDR3 is absent here, so this likely arose from a read error. This sequence joins TRBV20-1 and TRBJ1-5, with unresolved D. The CDR3 consists of 14 residues. With 0 bases removed from V and 0 bases from J, the gap between germline ends came to 6 bases. Germline V gene lookup returns CDR1 DFQATT and CDR2 SNEGSKA (reference sequence). CDR3 protein: CSARDPRSNQPQHL. The DNA of the CDR3 is TGCAGTGCTAGAGATCCCCGTAGCAATCAGCCCCAGCATCTT.

This chain joins TRBV2 and TRBJ1-5; D gene ambiguous. V shed 2 bases and J shed 1 base, with 9 bases lying between them. CDR3 length: 15 amino acids. Germline V lookup: CDR1 SNHLY, CDR2 FYNNEI. DNA for the CDR3: TGTGCCAGCAGTGAATACTGGGAAAGCAATCAGCCCCAGCATTTT. Translation: CASSEYWESNQPQHF.

This chain links TRBV19 with TRBJ2-5, with 9 bases aligning to TRBD1. The CDR3 sequence is 15 residues long. CDR1 and CDR2 from the germline V gene are LNHDA and SQIVND (reference sequence). Trimming removed 3 bases from V and 5 bases from J; junction bases left unmatched: 7. CDR3: CASSIGTGSMETQYF. DNA of the CDR3: TGTGCCAGTAGTATCGGGACAGGGAGTATGGAGACCCAGTACTTC. Drawing the rest from reference TRBV19 and TRBJ2-5, the complete variable domain is DGGITQSPKYLFRKEGQNVTLSCEQNLNHDAMYWYRQDPGQGLRLIYYSQIVNDFQKGDIAEGYSVSREKKESFPLTVTSAQKNPTAFYLCASSIGTGSMETQYFGPGTRLLVL.